This T cell receptor beta chain was recovered during a study of cytomegalovirus exposure and HLA in healthy donors. Study-level points and caveats: It was taken for granted in presence/absence analyses that sequencing depth across donors was roughly uniform. For most TCR beta V segments, an earlier analysis put the productive rate at about 90% or about 30% of the time.

V dropped 5 bases and J dropped 4; count of bases not matched to a gene: 5. The germline CDR1 and CDR2 sequences are MNHEY and SMNVEV (reference sequence). CDR3 size: 14 residues. The PCR had 60 Vbeta and 13 Jbeta primers. Data came from immunoSEQ multiplex PCR; TCRdb stores just in-frame clones and leaves some out. The data hold around 300,000 clones, with 65% to 85% observed a single time. To note about this clone: The antigen is not known.

Sequenced material: PBMCs. V gene TRBV27 combines with J gene TRBJ2-1, with TRBD1 matching 7 bases. The receptor was isolated from a female donor in good health and CMV-seronegative. The CDR3 loop is CASSPRTGYNEQFF. CDR3 DNA sequence: TGTGCCAGCAGTCCCAGGACAGGATACAATGAGCAGTTCTTC.